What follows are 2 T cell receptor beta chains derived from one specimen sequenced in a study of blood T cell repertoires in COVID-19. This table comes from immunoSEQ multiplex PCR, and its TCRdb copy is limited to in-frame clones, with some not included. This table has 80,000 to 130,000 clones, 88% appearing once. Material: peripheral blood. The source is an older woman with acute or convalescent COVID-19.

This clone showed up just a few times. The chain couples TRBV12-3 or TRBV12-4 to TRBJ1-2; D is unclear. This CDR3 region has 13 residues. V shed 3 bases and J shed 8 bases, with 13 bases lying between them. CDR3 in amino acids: CASSFTGYYGYTF. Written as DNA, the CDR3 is TGTGCCAGCAGTTTTACCGGGTATTACGGCTACACCTTC.

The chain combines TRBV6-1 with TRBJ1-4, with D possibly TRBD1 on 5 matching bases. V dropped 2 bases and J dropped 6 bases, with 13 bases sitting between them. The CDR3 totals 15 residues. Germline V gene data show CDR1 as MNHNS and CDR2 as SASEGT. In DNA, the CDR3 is TGTGCCAGCAGTGAACAAGGGGAGGAATATGAAAAACTGTTTTTT. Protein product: CASSEQGEEYEKLFF.